This T cell receptor beta chain was sequenced for a study of blood T cell repertoires in COVID-19. Study-wide background: T cells, B-cell-depleted T cells, or PBMCs provided the cDNA or gDNA that served as material.

In germline, CDR1 is LGHNA, CDR2 YNFKEQ. The V gene end was trimmed by 2 bases and the J gene end by 4 bases; junction bases not matched to a gene: 12. This CDR3 spans 18 amino acids. The assay was immunoSEQ multiplex PCR, and TCRdb's table has in-frame clones only and misses some. Of roughly 250,000 clones in the sample, 85% to 90% are singletons; the top ten hold 1.5% to 2%. Cohorts were determined from participant-reported clinical history. What the recovered Cohort 3 donors had was two negative PCRs, clearance, or symptom resolution. The origin of this receptor is a woman aged 50 to 65 who had recovered from COVID-19. Sample: PBMCs or T cells enriched from blood (not recorded which). The chain links TRBV4-2 to TRBJ2-3; 10 nucleotides line up with TRBD2. The CDR3 DNA reads TGTGCCAGCAGCCAAACTGACTCAACGACTAGCGGGCCAGATACGCAGTATTTT. This sequence encodes CASSQTDSTTSGPDTQYF.